Listed below are T cell receptor beta chains from one sample, sequenced in a study of monozygotic twins with inflammatory bowel disease. TCRdb reprocessed the 5' RACE reads and keeps a single row for each CDR3 protein, giving no DNA. Its listing shows some 83,000 distinct CDR3 sequences. The sequencing input was blood. These receptors originate from a human donor with ulcerative colitis or Crohn's disease, or a healthy co-twin of an affected twin (not recorded which). Both conserved end residues are part of each CDR3.

TRBJ1-2	TRBV25-1	CASSDAANQGLYGYTF
TRBJ1-4	TRBV7-6	CASSFGTGGEKLFF
TRBJ2-2	TRBV6-1	CASRTGTSTRLGELFF
TRBJ2-7	TRBV12-5	CASGLSETRVKYF
TRBJ1-1	TRBV7-9	CASRNLEYTEAFF
TRBJ2-7	TRBV6-2/TRBV6-3	CASSQWPGQGFEQYF
TRBJ1-2	TRBV2	CASSAIEGNYGYTF
TRBJ1-5	TRBV19	CASSGRTGRGGSNQPQHF
TRBJ1-6	TRBV12-3/TRBV12-4	CASSLEWGVPSPLHF
TRBJ1-1	TRBV5-1	CASSLANTEAFF
TRBJ1-5	TRBV7-8	CASSLVDGRSNQPQHF
TRBJ2-2	TRBV6-4	CASRGLSGELFF
TRBJ2-1	TRBV4-1	CASSQERLAGGNEQFF
TRBJ2-1	TRBV7-6	CASSSDWGFDEQFF
TRBJ1-1	TRBV5-1	CASIGLQGNTEAFF
TRBJ1-1	TRBV5-1	CASSFGASNTEAFF
TRBJ2-5	TRBV5-4	CASRGQGSRETQYF
TRBJ1-5	TRBV20-1	CSARGGQGRGQPQHF
TRBJ2-3	TRBV7-9	CASSLKQRVSTDTQYF
TRBJ2-1	TRBV9	CASSVGGRYNEQFF
TRBJ1-4	TRBV7-8	CASSVLAAPNEKLFF
TRBJ2-1	TRBV5-1	CASSLGGTGYNEQFF
TRBJ2-1	TRBV7-2	CASSFLDTSYNEQFF
TRBJ1-1	TRBV7-9	CASSLTTGGGTEAFF
TRBJ1-6	TRBV4-1	CASSQGRQGTFNSPLHF
TRBJ1-2	TRBV7-9	CASSPNTGGLYGYTF
TRBJ2-5	TRBV5-1	CASSFQGAEETQYF
TRBJ2-2	TRBV4-1	CASSQGQADRGTGELFF
TRBJ1-2	TRBV6-5	CASSYRESPGTGGESDYGYTF
TRBJ1-4	TRBV5-6	CASSLVSTNEKLFF
TRBJ2-5	TRBV20-1	CSANGGGSKQETQYF
TRBJ2-5	TRBV18	CASSPAWTARETQYF
TRBJ1-5	TRBV7-9	CASSRGQEQPQHF
TRBJ1-2	TRBV27	CASSRGEIYGYTF
TRBJ2-7	TRBV20-1	CSASPGLAQGEQYF
TRBJ1-2	TRBV20-1	CSATSGTGTGYTF
TRBJ1-2	TRBV5-5	CASSLRQSYGFTF
TRBJ2-2	TRBV9	CASSLRTSGGVNTGELFF
TRBJ2-1	TRBV5-1	CASSADGANNEQFF
TRBJ2-3	TRBV12-3/TRBV12-4	CASSFGGTFVF
TRBJ1-5	TRBV10-3	CAISKGGGNQPQHF
TRBJ2-7	TRBV5-1	CASSLDGTAPYEQYF
TRBJ2-3	TRBV12-3/TRBV12-4	CASRGLAGWAEQDTQYF
TRBJ1-2	TRBV10-3	CAISATTGGIGYTF
TRBJ2-1	TRBV28	CASRPPGGFYNEQFF
TRBJ2-7	TRBV19	CASSGDRWNEQYF
TRBJ1-1	TRBV7-9	CASSPNSGGGGTEAFF
TRBJ1-1	TRBV11-2	CASSLDDRKAFF
TRBJ2-1	TRBV20-1	CSARRQGPYNEQFF
TRBJ1-5	TRBV5-5	CASSLAGTGGNQPQHF
TRBJ2-5	TRBV20-1	CSARVQGAGETQYF
TRBJ2-7	TRBV15	CATSREGYEQYF
TRBJ2-7	TRBV7-9	CASSTSRDSYEQYF
TRBJ1-5	TRBV6-2/TRBV6-3	CASSYRTGSINQPQHF
TRBJ2-5	TRBV11-2	CASSLAKETQYF
TRBJ2-7	TRBV10-3	CAISEGRQGSSYEQYF
TRBJ2-5	TRBV5-4	CASSLARRGPETQYF
TRBJ1-1	TRBV18	CASSPTVGVNTEAFF
TRBJ1-3	TRBV5-1	CASSSNDRGRDTIYF
TRBJ1-1	TRBV27	CASSLRGQNTEAFF